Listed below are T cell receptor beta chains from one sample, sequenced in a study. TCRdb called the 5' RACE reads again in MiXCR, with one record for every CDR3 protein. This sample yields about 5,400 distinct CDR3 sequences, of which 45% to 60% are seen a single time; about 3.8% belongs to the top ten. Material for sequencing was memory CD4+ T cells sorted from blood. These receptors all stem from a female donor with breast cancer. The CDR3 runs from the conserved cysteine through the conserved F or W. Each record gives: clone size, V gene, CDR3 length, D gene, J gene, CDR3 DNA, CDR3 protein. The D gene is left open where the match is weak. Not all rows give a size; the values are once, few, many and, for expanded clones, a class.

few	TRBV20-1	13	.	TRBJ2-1	TGCAGTGCTCTGTGGACAGCCTACAATGAGCAGTTCTTC	CSALWTAYNEQFF
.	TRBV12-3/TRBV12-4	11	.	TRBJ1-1	TGTGCCAGCAGTTTTAGGGCTGAAGCTTTCTTT	CASSFRAEAFF
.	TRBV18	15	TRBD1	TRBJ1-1	TGTGCCAGCTCATACGGACAGGGCGGATACACTGAAGCTTTCTTT	CASSYGQGGYTEAFF
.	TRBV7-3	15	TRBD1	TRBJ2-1	TGTGCCAGCAGCCCGGACAGGGGTTCCTACAATGAGCAGTTCTTC	CASSPDRGSYNEQFF
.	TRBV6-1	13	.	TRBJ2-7	TGTGCCAGCAGTGAATGGGATTCCTACGAGCAGTACTTC	CASSEWDSYEQYF
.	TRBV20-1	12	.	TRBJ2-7	TGCAGTGCTACTGGACCCCCCCACGAGCAGTACTTC	CSATGPPHEQYF
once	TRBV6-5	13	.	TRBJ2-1	TGTGCCAGCAGTGTACAGGACCGTTGGGGGCAGTTCTTC	CASSVQDRWGQFF
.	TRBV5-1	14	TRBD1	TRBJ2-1	TGCACCAGCAGCTTGGGGGACAGATACAATGAGCAGTTCTTC	CTSSLGDRYNEQFF
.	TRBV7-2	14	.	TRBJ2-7	TGTGCCAGCAGCTTTTTGGCAGGACCCTACGAGCAGTACTTC	CASSFLAGPYEQYF
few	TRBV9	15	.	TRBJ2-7	TGTGCCAGCAGCGTAGGGGACATACCCTCCTACGAGCAGTACTTC	CASSVGDIPSYEQYF
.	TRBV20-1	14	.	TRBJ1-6	TGCAGTGCTAGGGAAAGTTGGGCTAATTCACCCCTCCACTTT	CSARESWANSPLHF
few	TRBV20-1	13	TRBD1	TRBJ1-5	TGCAGTGCTGAGGGGGCCAGCAATCAGCCCCAGCATTTT	CSAEGASNQPQHF
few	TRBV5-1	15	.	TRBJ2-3	TGCGCCAGCAGCTCTCTACAGGGAGACACAGATACGCAGTATTTT	CASSSLQGDTDTQYF
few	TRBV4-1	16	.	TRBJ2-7	TGCGCCAGCAGCCGCTCGCCGGGGGCTTTCTCCTACGAGCAGTACTTC	CASSRSPGAFSYEQYF
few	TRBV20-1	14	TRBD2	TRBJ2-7	TGCAGTGCTAGACAGAGCGGGGGGCCCTACGAGCAGTACTTC	CSARQSGGPYEQYF
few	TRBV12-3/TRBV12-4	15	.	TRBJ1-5	TGTGCCAGCAGTTTAGGCGTTACGGGGACTCAGCCCCAGCATTTT	CASSLGVTGTQPQHF
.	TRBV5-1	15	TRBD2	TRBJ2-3	TGCGCCAGCAGCTTGGCCGGGCTAGCGGGGGATACGCAGTATTTT	CASSLAGLAGDTQYF
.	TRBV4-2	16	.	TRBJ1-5	TGTGCCAGCAGCCAAGATCCGGGGTCATCCAATCAGCCCCAGCATTTT	CASSQDPGSSNQPQHF
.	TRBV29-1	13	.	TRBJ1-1	TGCAGCGTTTATAACAGCCCGGGAACTGAAGCTTTCTTT	CSVYNSPGTEAFF
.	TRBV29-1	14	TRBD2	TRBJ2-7	TGCAGCGCCGCAACCGGGACTAGCGTTTCCGAGCAGTACTTC	CSAATGTSVSEQYF
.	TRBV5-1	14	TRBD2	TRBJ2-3	TGCGCCAGTTCCCCAAGCGGGGTCACAGATACGCAGTATTTT	CASSPSGVTDTQYF
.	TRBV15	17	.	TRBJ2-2	TGTGCCACCAGCAGAGATTCTTTACCGTCAAACACCGGGGAGCTGTTTTTT	CATSRDSLPSNTGELFF